This T cell receptor beta chain derives from a study of ipilimumab plus nivolumab after autologous stem cell transplantation (dated by TCRdb to the early 2020s). A note on the overall study: The median number of doses received by trial patients was 4 to 6 for ipilimumab and under 10 for nivolumab. Patients with high-risk diffuse large B cell lymphoma, mature T cell lymphoma, or multiple myeloma undergoing autologous transplant were enrolled in the trial. The intent-to-treat population of the trial was made up of under 40 patients. The DLBCL cohort included primary refractory and relapsed disease, with 18-month progression-free survival of around 86% and 29% respectively. Points the paper makes about the study in general: Combined checkpoint inhibition as post-transplant consolidation was concluded by the authors to appear tolerable. The authors stated that profiles of the T cell receptor repertoire, regulatory T cell phenotype and gut microbiota provided a biologic rationale for studying this approach further.

Reading the germline V gene gives CDR1 SGHRS and CDR2 YFSETQ. From the cysteine up to the phenylalanine, the CDR3 has a length of 15 residues. The kept DNA is CDR3 alone, 45 bases in frame from the first base. V and J lose 4 bases and 4 bases, and a span of 18 bases separates them. A word on this clone: It lacks a known antigen. No base quality values were provided; no much bigger clone lies one nucleotide off.

Ipilimumab was given at 1 mg/kg intravenously on day 1 of selected weeks, and checkpoint therapy started 14 to 28 days after autologous transplant. The nivolumab dose was 3 mg/kg intravenously, delivered on day 1 of weeks 1, 4, 7, 10, and every two weeks through week 26. This Phase Ib clinical trial tested ipilimumab plus nivolumab, a combined checkpoint inhibition, as consolidation after autologous stem cell transplantation. Receptor amplification or capture employed the immunoSEQ multiplex PCR assay. The table comes from immuneACCESS by way of TCRdb, which keeps in-frame sequences with V and J called. Part of the clones is missing from these tables; in studies checked, under half for an unresolved V gene and the rest for unknown reasons. The sample includes around 23,000 clones, with nearly 75% observed a single time. 20% to 30% of the sample lies in the top ten.

The chain uses TRBV5-1 and TRBJ2-7; the D region possibly corresponds to TRBD2 (7 bases align). Sequences were derived from PBMCs, sampled in a trial of ipilimumab plus nivolumab as post-transplant consolidation. The clonotype comes from a male donor with diffuse large B-cell lymphoma. The bases are TGCGCCAGCAGCAAGGAGGGGGGAGGGAGATACGAGCAGTACTTC. Translation gives CASSKEGGGRYEQYF.